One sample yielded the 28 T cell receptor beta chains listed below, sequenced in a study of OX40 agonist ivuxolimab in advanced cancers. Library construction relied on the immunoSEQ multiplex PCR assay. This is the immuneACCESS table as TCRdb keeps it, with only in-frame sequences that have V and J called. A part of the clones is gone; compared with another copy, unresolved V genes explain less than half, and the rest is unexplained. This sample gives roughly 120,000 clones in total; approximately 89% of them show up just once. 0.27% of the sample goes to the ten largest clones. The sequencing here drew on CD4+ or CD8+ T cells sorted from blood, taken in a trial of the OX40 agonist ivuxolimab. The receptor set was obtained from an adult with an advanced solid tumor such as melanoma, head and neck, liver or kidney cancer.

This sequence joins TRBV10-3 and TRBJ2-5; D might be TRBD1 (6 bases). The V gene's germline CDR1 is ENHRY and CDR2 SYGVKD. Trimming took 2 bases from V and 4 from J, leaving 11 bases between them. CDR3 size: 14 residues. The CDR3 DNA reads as TGTGCCATCAGTGAGACAGGGAGAGGAGAGACCCAGTACTTC. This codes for CAISETGRGETQYF.

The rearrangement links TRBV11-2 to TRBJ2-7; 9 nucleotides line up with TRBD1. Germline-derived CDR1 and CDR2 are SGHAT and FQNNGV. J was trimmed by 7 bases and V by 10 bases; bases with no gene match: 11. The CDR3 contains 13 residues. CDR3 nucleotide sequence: TGTGCCACCACGGGGACAGGGTACGGTGAGCAGTACTTC. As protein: CATTGTGYGEQYF.

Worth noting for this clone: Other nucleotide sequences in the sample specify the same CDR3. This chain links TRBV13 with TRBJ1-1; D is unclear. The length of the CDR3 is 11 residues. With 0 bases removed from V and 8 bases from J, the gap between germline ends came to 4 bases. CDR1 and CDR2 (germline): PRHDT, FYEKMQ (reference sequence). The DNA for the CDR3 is TGTGCCAGCAGCTTAGGTGGGGAAGCTTTCTTT. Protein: CASSLGGEAFF.

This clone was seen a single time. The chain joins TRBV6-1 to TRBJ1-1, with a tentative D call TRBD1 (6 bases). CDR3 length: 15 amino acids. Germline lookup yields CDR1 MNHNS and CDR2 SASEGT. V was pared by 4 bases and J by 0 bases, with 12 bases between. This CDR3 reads CASSGGANLNTEAFF. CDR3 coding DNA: TGTGCCAGCAGTGGGGGGGCAAATTTGAACACTGAAGCTTTCTTT.

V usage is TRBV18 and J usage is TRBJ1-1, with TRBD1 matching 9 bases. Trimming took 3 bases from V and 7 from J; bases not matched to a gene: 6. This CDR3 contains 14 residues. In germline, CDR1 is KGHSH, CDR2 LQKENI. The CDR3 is CASSPRDRGSEAFF. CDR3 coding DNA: TGTGCCAGCTCACCGAGAGACAGGGGGAGTGAAGCTTTCTTT.

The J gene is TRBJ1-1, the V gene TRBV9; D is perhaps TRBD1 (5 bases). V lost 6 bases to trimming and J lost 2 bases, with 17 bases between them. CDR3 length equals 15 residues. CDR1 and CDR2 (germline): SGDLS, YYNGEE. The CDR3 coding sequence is TGTGCCAGCACCCAGATCAGGGCAGCCAACACTGAAGCTTTCTTT. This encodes CASTQIRAANTEAFF. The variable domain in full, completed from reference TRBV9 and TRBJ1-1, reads DSGVTQTPKHLITATGQRVTLRCSPRSGDLSVYWYQQSLDQGLQFLIQYYNGEERAKGNILERFSAQQFPDLHSELNLSSLELGDSALYFCASTQIRAANTEAFFGQGTRLTVV.

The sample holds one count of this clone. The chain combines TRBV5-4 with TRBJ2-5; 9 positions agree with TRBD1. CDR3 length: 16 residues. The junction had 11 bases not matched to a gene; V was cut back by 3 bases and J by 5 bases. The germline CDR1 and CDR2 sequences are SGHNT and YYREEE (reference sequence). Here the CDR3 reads CASSSGTGKGGETQYF. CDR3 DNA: TGTGCCAGCAGCTCGGGGACAGGGAAGGGGGGTGAGACCCAGTACTTC.

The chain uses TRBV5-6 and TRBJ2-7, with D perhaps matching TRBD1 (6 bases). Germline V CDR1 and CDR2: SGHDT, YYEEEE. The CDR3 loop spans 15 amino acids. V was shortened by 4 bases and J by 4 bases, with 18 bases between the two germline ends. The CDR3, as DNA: TGTGCCAGCAGCCTACCTGACAGGACCATTTACGAGCAGTACTTC. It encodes CASSLPDRTIYEQYF.

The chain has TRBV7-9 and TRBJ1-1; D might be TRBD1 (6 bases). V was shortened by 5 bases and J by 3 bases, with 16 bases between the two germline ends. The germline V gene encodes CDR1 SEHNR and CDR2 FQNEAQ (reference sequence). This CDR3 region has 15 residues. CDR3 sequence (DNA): TGTGCCAGCAGCCGATCGGGGGGCTCTGACACTGAAGCTTTCTTT. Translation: CASSRSGGSDTEAFF.

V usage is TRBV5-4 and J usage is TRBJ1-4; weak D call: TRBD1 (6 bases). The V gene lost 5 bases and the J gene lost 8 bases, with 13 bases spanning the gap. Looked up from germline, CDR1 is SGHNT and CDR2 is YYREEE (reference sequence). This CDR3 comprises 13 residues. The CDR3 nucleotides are TGTGCCAGCAGTCCAGGGGAAGGAGAAAAACTGTTTTTT. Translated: CASSPGEGEKLFF.

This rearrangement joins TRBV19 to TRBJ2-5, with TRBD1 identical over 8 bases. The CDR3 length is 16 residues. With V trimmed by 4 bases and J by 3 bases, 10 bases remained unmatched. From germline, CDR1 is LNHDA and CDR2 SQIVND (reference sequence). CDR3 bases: TGTGCCAGTAGTAGAGGGACAGGCTACGATGAAGAGACCCAGTACTTC. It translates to CASSRGTGYDEETQYF.

The CDR3 loop reads CASSDPIAGETDTQYF. The DNA of the CDR3 is TGTGCCAGCAGTGACCCTATAGCGGGAGAGACAGATACGCAGTATTTT. The chain employs TRBV25-1 and TRBJ2-3, with TRBD2 identical over 9 bases. The V segment lost 3 bases and the J segment 3 bases; nucleotides outside the gene matches: 7. Germline V gene lookup returns CDR1 MGHDK and CDR2 SYGVNS. The CDR3 length is 16 residues.

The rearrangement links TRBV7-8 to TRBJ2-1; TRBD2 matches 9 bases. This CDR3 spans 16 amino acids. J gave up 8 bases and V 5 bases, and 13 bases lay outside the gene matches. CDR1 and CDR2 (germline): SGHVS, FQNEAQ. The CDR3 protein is CASSPDAGGRAHEQFF. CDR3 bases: TGTGCCAGCAGCCCAGACGCCGGCGGGAGGGCCCATGAGCAGTTCTTC.

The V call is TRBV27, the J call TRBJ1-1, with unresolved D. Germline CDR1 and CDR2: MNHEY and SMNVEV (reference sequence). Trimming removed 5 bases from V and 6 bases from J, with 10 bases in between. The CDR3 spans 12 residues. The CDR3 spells CASSAHGAEAFF. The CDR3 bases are TGTGCCAGCAGTGCCCATGGGGCTGAAGCTTTCTTT.

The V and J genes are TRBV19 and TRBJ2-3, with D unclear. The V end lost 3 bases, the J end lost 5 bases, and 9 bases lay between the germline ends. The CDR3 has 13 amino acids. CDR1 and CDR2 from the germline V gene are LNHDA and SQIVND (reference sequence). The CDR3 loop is CASSMSTQDTQYF. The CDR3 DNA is TGTGCCAGTAGTATGTCTACCCAAGATACGCAGTATTTT.

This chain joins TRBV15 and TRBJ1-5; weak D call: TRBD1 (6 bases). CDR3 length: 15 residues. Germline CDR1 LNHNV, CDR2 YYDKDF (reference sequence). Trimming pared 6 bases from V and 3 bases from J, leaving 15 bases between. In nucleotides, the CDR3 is TGTGCCACCAGTCTTGAGGGGGGGGACAATCAGCCCCAGCATTTT. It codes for CATSLEGGDNQPQHF.

The CDR3 nucleotides read TGTGCCAGCAGCCCCGTCCCGGGAGGGGGCTTCTACGAGCAGTACTTC. It translates to CASSPVPGGGFYEQYF. The chain couples TRBV9 to TRBJ2-5; possible D gene TRBD2, 8 bases. With the DNA end fitting TRBJ2-7 better, the J assignment may be wrong. Germline values: CDR1 SGDLS, CDR2 YYNGEE. This CDR3 has 16 amino acids.

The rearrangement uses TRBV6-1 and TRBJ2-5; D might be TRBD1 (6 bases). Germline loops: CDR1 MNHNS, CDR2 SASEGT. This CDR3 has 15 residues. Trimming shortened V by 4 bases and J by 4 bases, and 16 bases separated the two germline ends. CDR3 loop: CASSAQGSSRETQYF. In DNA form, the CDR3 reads TGTGCCAGCAGTGCGCAGGGGTCGAGTCGAGAGACCCAGTACTTC.

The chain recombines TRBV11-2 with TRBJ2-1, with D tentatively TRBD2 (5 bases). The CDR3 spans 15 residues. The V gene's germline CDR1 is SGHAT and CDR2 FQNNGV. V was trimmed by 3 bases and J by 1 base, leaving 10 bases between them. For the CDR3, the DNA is TGTGCCAGCAGCTTTGGAGGCAGTTCCTACAATGAGCAGTTCTTC. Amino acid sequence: CASSFGGSSYNEQFF.

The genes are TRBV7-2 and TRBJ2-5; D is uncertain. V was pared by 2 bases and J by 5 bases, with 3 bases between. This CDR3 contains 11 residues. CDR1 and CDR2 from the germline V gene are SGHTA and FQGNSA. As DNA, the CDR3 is TGTGCCAGCAGCTTATTGGAGACCCAGTACTTC. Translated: CASSLLETQYF.

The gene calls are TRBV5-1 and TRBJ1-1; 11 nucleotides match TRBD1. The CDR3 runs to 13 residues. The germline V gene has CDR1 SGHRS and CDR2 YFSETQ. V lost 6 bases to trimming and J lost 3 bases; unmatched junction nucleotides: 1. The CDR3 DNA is TGCGCCAGCAAGGGACAGGGGGACACTGAAGCTTTCTTT. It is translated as CASKGQGDTEAFF.

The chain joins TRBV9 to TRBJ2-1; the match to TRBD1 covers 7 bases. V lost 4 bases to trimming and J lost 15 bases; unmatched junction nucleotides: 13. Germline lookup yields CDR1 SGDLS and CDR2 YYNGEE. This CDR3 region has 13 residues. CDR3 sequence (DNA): TGTGCCAGCAGCCCCCAGCTGGGAACAGGGGCGTTCTTC. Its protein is CASSPQLGTGAFF.

As DNA, the CDR3 is TGTGCCAGCAGCCGGGTCAGGAACACTGAAGCTTTCTTT. This encodes CASSRVRNTEAFF. The rearrangement joins TRBV11-2 to TRBJ1-1; D call uncertain. The CDR3 loop spans 13 amino acids. Germline CDR1 and CDR2: SGHAT and FQNNGV. The V end lost 5 bases, the J end lost 1 base, and 8 bases lay between the germline ends.

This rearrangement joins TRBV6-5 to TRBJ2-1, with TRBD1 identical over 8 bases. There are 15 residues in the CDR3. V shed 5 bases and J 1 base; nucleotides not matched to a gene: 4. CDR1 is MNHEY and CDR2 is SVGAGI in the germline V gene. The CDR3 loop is CASSLTGGSYNEQFF. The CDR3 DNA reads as TGTGCCAGCAGTCTAACAGGGGGTTCCTACAATGAGCAGTTCTTC.

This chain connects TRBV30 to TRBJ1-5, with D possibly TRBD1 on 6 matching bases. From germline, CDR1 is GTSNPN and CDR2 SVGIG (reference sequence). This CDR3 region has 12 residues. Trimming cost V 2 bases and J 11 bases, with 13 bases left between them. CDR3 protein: CAWSRGGRTQHF. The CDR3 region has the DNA TGTGCCTGGAGTCGGGGGGGCAGGACCCAGCATTTT.

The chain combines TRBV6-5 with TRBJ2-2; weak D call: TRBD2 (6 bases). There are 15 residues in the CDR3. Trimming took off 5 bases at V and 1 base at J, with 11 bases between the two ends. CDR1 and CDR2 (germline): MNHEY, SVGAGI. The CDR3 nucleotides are TGTGCCAGCAGTCGCGCGGGACGGAACACCGGGGAGCTGTTTTTT. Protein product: CASSRAGRNTGELFF.

The CDR3 sequence: CASSGWTGKWTEAFF. CDR3 nucleotide sequence: TGTGCCAGCAGCGGGTGGACGGGGAAGTGGACTGAAGCTTTCTTT. The rearrangement joins TRBV7-9 to TRBJ1-1; no clear D gene. Deletions cut 5 bases from V and 5 bases from J, with 18 bases between. This CDR3 is built from 15 residues. Germline loops: CDR1 SEHNR, CDR2 FQNEAQ (reference sequence).

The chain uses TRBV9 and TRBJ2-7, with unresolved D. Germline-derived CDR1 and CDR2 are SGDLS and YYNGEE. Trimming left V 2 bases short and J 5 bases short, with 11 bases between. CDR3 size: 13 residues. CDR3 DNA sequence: TGTGCCAGCAGCGTCAGCGTTTATCACGAGCAGTACTTC. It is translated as CASSVSVYHEQYF.